The present entry profiles one T cell receptor (beta chain) with its context. Its antigen is not known. This PCR relied on a set of 60 Vbeta primers and 13 Jbeta primers. Data came from immunoSEQ multiplex PCR; TCRdb stores just in-frame clones and leaves some out. The sample lists 150,000 to 200,000 clones, more than 75% seen once, with roughly 1.5% in the top ten. The entry originates in a study of cytomegalovirus exposure and HLA in healthy donors. This CDR3 is built from 18 residues. With V trimmed by 1 base and J by 3 bases, 13 bases remained unmatched. Germline V lookup: CDR1 LNHDA, CDR2 SQIVND (reference sequence). General study results and limits: In a later analysis, a genetic analysis reported fewer productive-TCR N-insertions in an Asian-associated ancestry cluster than the cohort average.

J is TRBJ2-5 and V is TRBV19, with 8 nucleotides matching TRBD1. The source of this sequence is a woman in her forties or fifties in good health and CMV-seronegative. Sequenced material: PBMCs. CDR3 DNA: TGTGCCAGTAGTATAGGATCCTACGGCAGGGGGCGAGAAGAGACCCAGTACTTC. Its protein is CASSIGSYGRGREETQYF. Full variable domain (rest looked up from reference TRBV19 and TRBJ2-5): DGGITQSPKYLFRKEGQNVTLSCEQNLNHDAMYWYRQDPGQGLRLIYYSQIVNDFQKGDIAEGYSVSREKKESFPLTVTSAQKNPTAFYLCASSIGSYGRGREETQYFGPGTRLLVL.